This T cell receptor beta chain was retrieved from a study of blood T cell repertoires in COVID-19. Across the study: Italy, Spain and the United States were the sources of the convalescent and acute COVID-19 samples. In each case, the material was cDNA or gDNA derived from T cells, B-cell-depleted T cells, or PBMCs.

The length of the CDR3 is 15 residues. V lost 6 bases, J lost 7 bases, and 14 bases stayed unmatched. The germline V gene encodes CDR1 SGHTA and CDR2 FQGNSA. In the authors' workflow: Using reference gene primer amplification, nucleated cell counts were estimated. Measured with immunoSEQ multiplex PCR; TCRdb has only the in-frame clones, and not every one. The V and J calls and clone size are taken from that table; D and trimming were inferred from the DNA. The sample has under 300,000 clones, 86% seen once. The clonotype comes from a man aged 25 to 40 who had recovered from COVID-19. The sequenced sample was peripheral blood. The chain uses TRBV7-2 and TRBJ2-7; 8 positions agree with TRBD1. The CDR3 coding sequence is TGTGCCAGCAGTTACGCAGGGGGCCGAACCTTTGAGCAGTACTTC. Translation: CASSYAGGRTFEQYF.